This TCR beta chain originates from a study of blood T cell repertoires in COVID-19. About the research overall: Sites in the United States, Italy and Spain provided acute and convalescent COVID-19 samples. PBMCs, B-cell-depleted T cells, or T cells were the source of the cDNA or gDNA that made up the material.

Clinical history reported by participants formed the basis on which cohorts were assigned. Exposed study participants had met a COVID-19 case within 2 weeks before entry. Sequenced by immunoSEQ multiplex PCR; TCRdb stores in-frame clones only, minus some. The data contain about 300,000 clones, nearly 90% of them singletons. CDR1 is KGHSH, CDR2 LQKENI, per germline. The CDR3 consists of 13 residues. J was trimmed by 6 bases and V by 4 bases; bases with no gene match: 1. The chain uses TRBV18 and TRBJ2-2; 8 nucleotides match TRBD2. Sequencing used PBMCs or T cells enriched from blood (not recorded which). The receptor's source is a woman aged 50 to 65 who had been exposed to COVID-19. The CDR3 region is CASSQGLAGELFF. The CDR3 bases are TGTGCCAGCTCACAGGGACTAGCCGGGGAGCTGTTTTTT.